The clone carrying this T cell receptor (beta chain) was detected ten times or more. The target antigen is unknown. This sample is part of a study of T cells after yellow fever vaccination. About the study: Fractions of limited cellularity were prepared by means of SMART-Seq v4 Ultra Low Input.

The germline CDR1 and CDR2 sequences are SGHDT and YYEEEE. The CDR3 is 14 amino acids. V gave up 0 bases and J gave up 1 base, with 6 bases separating them. Findings of the study overall: Relatively few clonotypes were ones that appeared in both CD4 and CD8 compartments.

TCRdb itself ran the 5' RACE reads through MiXCR, one entry per CDR3 protein. The table shows some 390,000 distinct CDR3 sequences, with roughly a sixth occurring only once. The sequenced sample was PBMCs, obtained before the yellow fever booster vaccination. This sequence was found in a man aged 18 to 30 who received the YFV17D yellow fever vaccine. The J gene is TRBJ2-3, the V gene TRBV5-6; maybe TRBD2 (5 bases). The CDR3 loop is CASSLEEGTDTQYF. DNA for the CDR3: TGTGCCAGCAGCTTGGAGGAGGGCACAGATACGCAGTATTTT. Together with reference TRBV5-6 and TRBJ2-3, the CDR3 gives the full variable domain: DAGVTQSPTHLIKTRGQQVTLRCSPKSGHDTVSWYQQALGQGPQFIFQYYEEEERQRGNFPDRFSGHQFPNYSSELNVNALLLGDSALYLCASSLEEGTDTQYFGPGTRLTVL.